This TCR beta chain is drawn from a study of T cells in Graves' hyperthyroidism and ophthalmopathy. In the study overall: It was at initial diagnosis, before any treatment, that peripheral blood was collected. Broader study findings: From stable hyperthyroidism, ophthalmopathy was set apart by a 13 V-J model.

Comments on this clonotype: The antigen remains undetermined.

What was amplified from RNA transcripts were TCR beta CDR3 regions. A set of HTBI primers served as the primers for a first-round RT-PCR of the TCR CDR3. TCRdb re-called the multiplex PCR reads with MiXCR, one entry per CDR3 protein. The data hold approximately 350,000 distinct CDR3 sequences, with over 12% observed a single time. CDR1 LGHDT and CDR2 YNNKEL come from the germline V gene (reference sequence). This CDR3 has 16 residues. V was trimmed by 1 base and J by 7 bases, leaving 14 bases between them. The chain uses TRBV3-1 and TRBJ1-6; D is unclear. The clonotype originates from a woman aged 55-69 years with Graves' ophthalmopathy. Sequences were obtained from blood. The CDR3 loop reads CASSQGFEGPNSPLHF. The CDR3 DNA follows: TGTGCCAGCAGCCAAGGGTTTGAAGGGCCGAATTCACCCCTCCACTTT.